This T cell receptor beta chain was documented in a study of cytomegalovirus exposure and HLA in healthy donors. Whole-study results and caveats: Many donors carried some public TCRs, although rarity characterized most TCR sequences. The tendency of first-cohort TCR clusters to co-occur in the roughly 130 validation repertoires emerged from a later analysis. Reportedly, cytomegalovirus status was diagnosed with high sensitivity and specificity.

Libraries were prepared by immunoSEQ multiplex PCR; TCRdb keeps only in-frame clonotypes and omits some of them. The table lists around 69,000 clones, roughly 95% of them singletons. Concerning this clone itself: What it binds is not known.

The V segment lost 4 bases and the J segment 9 bases; nucleotides outside the gene matches: 17. There are 17 residues in the CDR3. CDR1 MNHEY and CDR2 SMNVEV come from the germline V gene (reference sequence). V and J are TRBV27 and TRBJ1-5; TRBD1 agrees at 8 bases. The source is a woman between 18 and 29 years old in good health and CMV-seropositive. Material: PBMCs. CDR3 sequence reads: CASSSSGTGDIRRPQHF. In DNA form, the CDR3 reads TGTGCCAGCAGTTCCTCGGGGACAGGCGATATCAGAAGGCCCCAGCATTTT.